One sample yielded the 24 T cell receptor beta chains listed below, sequenced in a study of blood T cell repertoires in COVID-19. Here immunoSEQ multiplex PCR was the method, and the copy in TCRdb shows in-frame clones only, minus some. In the table there are around 65,000 clones, approximately 80% of which are singletons. Specimen: peripheral blood. These receptors were collected from a woman of 80 years or more with active or convalescent COVID-19.

J is TRBJ1-6 and V is TRBV7-6; 8 bases fit TRBD1. CDR1 and CDR2 (germline): SGHVS, FNYEAQ. There are 15 residues in the CDR3. V dropped 5 bases and J dropped 5; count of bases not matched to a gene: 5. This CDR3 is CASSGQGRNNSPLHF. The CDR3 DNA is TGTGCCAGCAGCGGACAGGGCAGAAATAATTCACCCCTCCACTTT.

This chain connects TRBV21-1 to TRBJ1-5; TRBD1 is the table's D call and was not checked against the DNA. TRBV21-1 is classified as a pseudogene. The CDR3 consists of 16 residues. The DNA of the CDR3 is TGTGCCAGCAGCAATGTTAAGTCGTGGCCAATCCAGCCCCAGCATTTT. It encodes CASSNVKSWPIQPQHF.

The genes are TRBV5-8 and TRBJ1-1; 8 bases line up with TRBD1. Looked up from germline, CDR1 is SGHTS and CDR2 is YDEGEE. Trimming removed 5 bases from V and 0 bases from J; junction bases left unmatched: 9. There are 16 residues in the CDR3. Here the CDR3 DNA reads TGTGCCAGCAGGTCCGGGACAGGAATGATGAACACTGAAGCTTTCTTT. Its protein is CASRSGTGMMNTEAFF.

The V gene is TRBV27, the J gene TRBJ2-2; a weak D match, TRBD2 (6 bases). CDR1 is MNHEY and CDR2 is SMNVEV in the germline V gene (reference sequence). CDR3 size: 14 residues. V was shortened by 6 bases and J by 7 bases, with 15 bases between the two germline ends. The CDR3 bases are TGTGCCAGCAGCCCTTTAGCGGAAGGCGGGGAGCTGTTTTTT. This sequence encodes CASSPLAEGGELFF.

The chain recombines TRBV5-1 with TRBJ2-7; 13 nucleotides agree with TRBD2. Germline V gives CDR1 SGHRS, CDR2 YFSETQ. Trimming at V came to 2 bases and at J to 7 bases, leaving 6 bases not matched to a gene. This CDR3 region has 15 residues. The CDR3 protein is CASSLRTSGGKEQYF. As DNA, the CDR3 is TGCGCCAGCAGCTTACGGACTAGCGGGGGAAAGGAGCAGTACTTC.

This clone was seen a few times. V gene TRBV3-1 (or the pseudogene TRBV3-2) combines with J gene TRBJ1-1; 9 bases match TRBD1. With 5 bases clipped from V and 10 bases from J, the junction kept 5 bases outside the gene matches. This CDR3 has 12 residues. CDR1 LGHDT and CDR2 YNNKEL come from the germline V gene (reference sequence). The CDR3 DNA reads as TGTGCCAGCAGCTCGACAGGGGGGGGAGCTTTCTTT. It encodes CASSSTGGGAFF.

This sequence joins TRBV6-5 and TRBJ1-2; possible D gene TRBD1, 5 bases. The ends were cut back, 6 bases at V and 2 bases at J, with 10 bases in the middle. Germline CDR1 MNHEY, CDR2 SVGAGI. There are 13 residues in the CDR3. CDR3 bases: TGTGCCAGCAGACCAGGGTACAACTATGGCTACACCTTC. It encodes CASRPGYNYGYTF.

The CDR3 reads CASSPGGVVEKLFF. The CDR3 DNA is TGTGCCAGCAGCCCAGGGGGCGTCGTAGAAAAACTGTTTTTT. This chain links TRBV6-5 with TRBJ1-4; TRBD1 matches at 8 bases. The junction had 8 bases not matched to a gene; V was cut back by 6 bases and J by 8 bases. The CDR3 spans 14 residues. The germline gives CDR1 MNHEY, CDR2 SVGAGI.

The chain recombines TRBV7-2 with TRBJ1-2, with TRBD1 matching 10 bases. The V gene's germline CDR1 is SGHTA and CDR2 FQGNSA. This CDR3 has 13 amino acids. V lost 5 bases, J lost 8 bases, and 5 bases stayed unmatched. Written as DNA, the CDR3 is TGTGCCAGCAGCCCGGACAGGGGGGGAGGCTACACCTTC. Protein: CASSPDRGGGYTF.

This chain links TRBV27 with TRBJ2-1, with 9 bases matching TRBD1. CDR1 and CDR2 from the germline V gene are MNHEY and SMNVEV (reference sequence). J lost 8 bases, V lost 9 bases, and 23 bases had no gene match. The CDR3 contains 18 residues. CDR3 protein: CARRPRDREFLASDEQFF. CDR3 DNA sequence: TGTGCCAGACGGCCTCGGGACAGGGAATTTCTAGCCTCGGATGAGCAGTTCTTC.

The CDR3 here is CASSQDRGGQETQYF. The CDR3 DNA reads as TGTGCCAGCAGCCAAGATCGGGGGGGGCAAGAGACCCAGTACTTC. The genes are TRBV4-2 and TRBJ2-5; TRBD2 matches 8 bases. Germline loops: CDR1 LGHNA, CDR2 YNFKEQ. V dropped 0 bases and J dropped 2; count of bases not matched to a gene: 2. CDR3 length: 15 residues.

This CDR3 reads CASSLYTSGLQGEYF. DNA for the CDR3: TGTGCCAGCAGCTTATACACTAGCGGACTACAAGGGGAGTATTTT. V usage is TRBV7-9 and J usage is TRBJ2-3, with TRBD2 matching 8 bases. Per the germline V gene, CDR1 is SEHNR and CDR2 is FQNEAQ (reference sequence). The CDR3 runs 15 residues. The V gene end was trimmed by 2 bases and the J gene end by 13 bases; junction bases not matched to a gene: 14.

This clone was detected only once. This rearrangement joins TRBV30 to TRBJ2-1; D is possibly TRBD1 (6 bases). The CDR3 length is 14 residues. Between the trimmed V and J ends, which lost 0 bases and 4 bases, there was a span of 10 bases. The germline CDR1 and CDR2 sequences are GTSNPN and SVGIG (reference sequence). The DNA for the CDR3 is TGTGCCTGGAGTGTAACAGGGCTGTACAATGAGCAGTTCTTC. It codes for CAWSVTGLYNEQFF.

The chain has TRBV10-3 and TRBJ2-1; possibly TRBD1 for D (6 bases). The CDR3 runs to 13 residues. V was shortened by 8 bases and J by 8 bases, with 16 bases between the two germline ends. The germline V gene has CDR1 ENHRY and CDR2 SYGVKD. DNA for the CDR3: TGTGCCATCCAAGGGTACAGGGACGATGAGCAGTTCTTC. The encoded protein is CAIQGYRDDEQFF.

The V call is TRBV5-1, the J call TRBJ1-3; D might be TRBD1 (5 bases). Germline V CDR1 and CDR2: SGHRS, YFSETQ. The CDR3 length is 15 residues. Trimming stripped 1 base from V and 1 base from J, with 9 bases between. In DNA, the CDR3 is TGCGCCAGCAGCTTGATGGGGGGGTCTGGAAACACCATATATTTT. Translated: CASSLMGGSGNTIYF.

The V gene is TRBV10-3, the J gene TRBJ2-3, with TRBD1 matching over 8 bases. The CDR3 consists of 16 residues. The germline CDR1 and CDR2 sequences are ENHRY and SYGVKD. V trimming: 3 bases; J trimming: 1 base; junction bases outside the gene matches: 6. For the CDR3, the DNA is TGTGCCATCAGTGAAGTAGGGGGACAGGGCACAGATACGCAGTATTTT. Translated: CAISEVGGQGTDTQYF.

This clone was seen only a few times. The V and J genes are TRBV5-1 and TRBJ1-6, with 8 bases matching TRBD1. The CDR3 has 15 residues. V lost 0 bases to trimming and J lost 9 bases; unmatched junction nucleotides: 5. CDR1 is SGHRS, CDR2 YFSETQ, per germline. CDR3 in amino acids: CASSLGRTGSSPLHF. CDR3 DNA sequence: TGCGCCAGCAGCTTGGGACGGACAGGGAGTTCACCCCTCCACTTT.

The genes are TRBV7-6 and TRBJ1-3; 7 bases fit TRBD1. Looked up from germline, CDR1 is SGHVS and CDR2 is FNYEAQ. CDR3 size: 18 residues. V was clipped by 1 base and J by 5 bases; unmatched bases: 14. CDR3 loop: CASSLGVGGGRRRNTIYF. The CDR3 nucleotides read TGTGCCAGCAGCTTAGGGGTAGGAGGGGGCCGTAGGAGAAACACCATATATTTT.

The chain couples TRBV6-1 to TRBJ1-2; no firm D call. CDR3 length equals 13 residues. CDR1 and CDR2 (germline): MNHNS, SASEGT. Trimming removed 3 bases from V and 7 bases from J, with 12 bases in between. DNA of the CDR3: TGTGCCAGCAGTGATGTCGAGATTGGTGGCTACACCTTC. Translated, it gives CASSDVEIGGYTF.

The CDR3 protein is CASSQGQGANTGELFF. CDR3 in DNA: TGTGCCAGCAGCCAAGGACAGGGGGCGAACACCGGGGAGCTGTTTTTT. The rearrangement uses TRBV14 and TRBJ2-2, with 9 bases fitting TRBD1. J lost 0 bases, V lost 1 base, and 0 bases had no gene match. This CDR3 has 16 residues. Per germline, CDR1 SGHDN and CDR2 FVKESK.

The chain has TRBV5-6 and TRBJ1-2, with D possibly being TRBD1 (5 bases). V was shortened by 0 bases and J by 5 bases, with 11 bases between the two germline ends. The CDR3 loop spans 14 amino acids. From germline, CDR1 is SGHDT and CDR2 YYEEEE. The CDR3: CASSLVGEGYGYTF. CDR3 bases: TGTGCCAGCAGCTTGGTGGGGGAGGGGTATGGCTACACCTTC.

CDR3 DNA sequence: TGTGCCGAGGCCGGGAGCACAGATACGCAGTATTTT. Translation gives CAEAGSTDTQYF. V usage is TRBV19 and J usage is TRBJ2-3, with unresolved D. In germline, CDR1 is LNHDA, CDR2 SQIVND (reference sequence). The length of the CDR3 is 12 residues. V was shortened by 11 bases and J by 0 bases, with 9 bases between the two germline ends.

The chain is built from TRBV3-1 (or the pseudogene TRBV3-2) and TRBJ1-2; perhaps TRBD1 as D (5 bases). The V and J ends lost 1 base and 4 bases respectively, with 22 bases between them. Germline CDR1 LGHDT, CDR2 YNNKEL (reference sequence). The CDR3 extends over 18 amino acids. The CDR3 sequence is CASSQGSFLTQGGYGYTF. The CDR3 DNA follows: TGTGCCAGCAGCCAAGGGTCCTTCCTCACGCAGGGAGGCTATGGCTACACCTTC.

This chain joins TRBV19 and TRBJ2-1; 8 bases agree with TRBD2. V lost 1 base to trimming and J lost 6 bases; unmatched junction nucleotides: 5. The germline V gene has CDR1 LNHDA and CDR2 SQIVND (reference sequence). This CDR3 comprises 15 residues. CDR3 in amino acids: CASSIAGTRANEQFF. In DNA, the CDR3 is TGTGCCAGTAGTATAGCGGGGACTAGGGCCAATGAGCAGTTCTTC.